This T cell receptor beta chain was recorded in a study of OX40 agonist ivuxolimab in advanced cancers. Study at large: From roughly 20 to 90 years was the age range, with a mean of around 57 years, and approximately 80% were male.

Cycle 7 day 1, cycle 4 day 1, and baseline were the timepoints at which blood was sampled. Clones were read by immunoSEQ multiplex PCR, and TCRdb kept only the in-frame ones, dropping some. The sample holds just over 7,500 clones, roughly 90% seen once. The material was CD4+ or CD8+ T cells sorted from blood, obtained in a trial of the OX40 agonist ivuxolimab. The clonotype was recovered from an adult with an advanced solid tumor such as melanoma, head and neck, liver or kidney cancer.

CDR3 sequence reads: CASSVGGGSYNEQFF. The CDR3 DNA follows: TGTGCCAGCAGCGTAGGAGGGGGCTCCTACAATGAGCAGTTCTTC. The genes are TRBV9 and TRBJ2-1; maybe TRBD1 (6 bases). This CDR3 region has 15 residues. Trimming cost V 0 bases and J 0 bases, with 7 bases left between them. Germline V lookup: CDR1 SGDLS, CDR2 YYNGEE.